This T cell receptor (beta chain) was sequenced for a study of shared clonotypes between healthy human individuals. Some clones are missing from TCRdb's copy, which holds only in-frame ones; the method was immunoSEQ multiplex PCR. The profile shows approximately 1,500,000 clones, roughly 96% of them singletons. The table lists this clone with a few counts. V gave up 5 bases and J gave up 8 bases, with 15 bases separating them. Germline V gene data show CDR1 as LNHDA and CDR2 as SQIVND (reference sequence). The CDR3 consists of 13 residues. The TCR sequence derives from a man aged 25-45 years in good health. Sequencing used naive CD4+ T cells sorted from blood. The subset: CD45RA+ positively selected. The V call is TRBV19, the J call TRBJ1-2, with D possibly being TRBD1 (6 bases). The DNA of the CDR3 is TGTGCCAGTAGTCATGACAGGCTACGAGGCTACACCTTC. It is translated as CASSHDRLRGYTF. Full variable domain (rest looked up from reference TRBV19 and TRBJ1-2): DGGITQSPKYLFRKEGQNVTLSCEQNLNHDAMYWYRQDPGQGLRLIYYSQIVNDFQKGDIAEGYSVSREKKESFPLTVTSAQKNPTAFYLCASSHDRLRGYTFGSGTRLTVV.